The 27 T cell receptor beta chains below come from one sample, sequenced in a study of control samples from healthy donors and cancer patients. Generated by immunoSEQ multiplex PCR, the TCRdb table keeps only in-frame clones and is missing some. Here the sample spans 95,000 to 130,000 clones, approximately 92% being singletons. The sequenced material came from PBMCs. The receptors derive from a woman aged 50 to 60 with colorectal cancer.

The rearrangement joins TRBV6-5 to TRBJ1-1, with 8 bases that match TRBD1. Germline trimming cut 7 bases from V and 4 bases from J; bases unmatched to any gene: 8. The length of the CDR3 is 14 residues. Germline V gene lookup returns CDR1 MNHEY and CDR2 SVGAGI. This CDR3 is CASTGGLEGTEAFF. CDR3 DNA sequence: TGTGCCAGCACAGGGGGCCTTGAAGGCACTGAAGCTTTCTTT.

This clone appeared once. The V call is TRBV9, the J call TRBJ1-4; no clear D gene. The V gene's germline CDR1 is SGDLS and CDR2 YYNGEE. V lost 0 bases and J lost 7, with 10 bases in between. The CDR3 is 14 residues long. CDR3 sequence: CASSVGADVEKLFF. In DNA, the CDR3 is TGTGCCAGCAGCGTAGGGGCGGACGTTGAAAAACTGTTTTTT.

The rearrangement links TRBV10-3 to TRBJ1-2, with D hard to call. The CDR3 loop spans 12 amino acids. V gave up 2 bases and J gave up 6 bases, with 7 bases separating them. The germline V gene encodes CDR1 ENHRY and CDR2 SYGVKD. The CDR3 sequence: CAISEELDGYTF. CDR3 nucleotides: TGTGCCATCAGTGAGGAACTCGATGGCTACACCTTC.

The genes are TRBV7-8 and TRBJ1-3, with D unresolved. The CDR3 extends over 13 amino acids. From germline, CDR1 is SGHVS and CDR2 FQNEAQ. V was shortened by 5 bases and J by 4 bases, with 9 bases between the two germline ends. CDR3 bases: TGTGCCAGCAGCATCGGACCGGGAAACACCATATATTTT. Translated: CASSIGPGNTIYF.

V and J are TRBV20-1 and TRBJ2-3; 9 nucleotides line up with TRBD2. The CDR3 is 15 amino acids. V was pared by 3 bases and J by 1 base, with 5 bases of the junction left unmatched. Germline-derived CDR1 and CDR2 are DFQATT and SNEGSKA (reference sequence). The CDR3 sequence: CSASRLADGTDTQYF. The CDR3, as DNA: TGCAGTGCTAGTAGACTAGCGGACGGCACAGATACGCAGTATTTT.

The chain is built from TRBV12-3 or TRBV12-4 and TRBJ1-2; D may be TRBD1 (6 bases). The V end lost 4 bases, the J end lost 8 bases, and 11 bases lay between the germline ends. The CDR3 is made up of 12 amino acids. CDR3 coding DNA: TGTGCCAGCAGTTACAGGGCTAGGGGCTACACCTTC. Translation: CASSYRARGYTF.

This sequence joins TRBV6-6 and TRBJ1-4, with 10 positions matching TRBD1. The CDR3 covers 15 residues. The ends lost 6 bases at V and 6 bases at J; junction bases unmatched: 7. CDR1 is MNHNY, CDR2 SVGAGI, per germline (reference sequence). The CDR3 protein is CASSDRGPWYEKLFF. The CDR3 DNA reads as TGTGCCAGCAGCGACAGGGGGCCGTGGTATGAAAAACTGTTTTTT.

This clone was detected a few times. This chain links TRBV2 with TRBJ1-2; 7 bases are a match to TRBD1. Trimming took 6 bases from V and 2 from J; bases not matched to a gene: 9. The CDR3 is made up of 15 amino acids. The germline gives CDR1 SNHLY, CDR2 FYNNEI. The CDR3 region has the DNA TGTGCCAGCAGCGCCCGACAGGGACCGAACTATGGCTACACCTTC. Translated, it gives CASSARQGPNYGYTF.

This clone was detected only a few times. V and J are TRBV10-1 and TRBJ2-7, with 7 bases identical to TRBD1. The CDR3 contains 13 residues. Germline assignment: CDR1 WNHNN and CDR2 SYGVQD (reference sequence). The ends lost 2 bases at V and 7 bases at J; junction bases unmatched: 5. The CDR3 DNA reads TGCGCCAGCAGTGAGATGACAGGGTGGGAGCAGTACTTC. Translation gives CASSEMTGWEQYF.

The CDR3 nucleotides are TGTGCCAGCAGTGAAGGGGGGTTCTCCCTTAATTCACCCCTCCACTTT. As protein: CASSEGGFSLNSPLHF. The rearrangement joins TRBV2 to TRBJ1-6; the D gene is possibly TRBD1 (5 bases). Germline CDR1 SNHLY, CDR2 FYNNEI. Trimming removed 1 base from V and 6 bases from J, with 13 bases in between. The CDR3 is 16 amino acids.

CDR3 residues: CASSQEESLSYEQYF. As DNA, the CDR3 is TGTGCCAGCAGCCAAGAAGAAAGCCTCTCCTACGAGCAGTACTTC. The chain couples TRBV4-2 to TRBJ2-7; D uncertain. Germline assignment: CDR1 LGHNA and CDR2 YNFKEQ. V was trimmed by 0 bases and J by 0 bases, leaving 9 bases between them. CDR3 length equals 15 residues.

The V call is TRBV9, the J call TRBJ1-1; no reliable D call. CDR3 length: 14 residues. Trimming took 0 bases from V and 1 from J, leaving 7 bases between them. Germline V CDR1 and CDR2: SGDLS, YYNGEE. CDR3: CASSVAGRNTEAFF. The CDR3 coding sequence is TGTGCCAGCAGCGTAGCGGGCAGGAACACTGAAGCTTTCTTT. The full variable domain, rest sourced from reference TRBV9 and TRBJ1-1, is DSGVTQTPKHLITATGQRVTLRCSPRSGDLSVYWYQQSLDQGLQFLIQYYNGEERAKGNILERFSAQQFPDLHSELNLSSLELGDSALYFCASSVAGRNTEAFFGQGTRLTVV.

This clone was recorded once. The rearrangement joins TRBV29-1 to TRBJ1-5; D unclear. The germline V and J ends were trimmed by 4 bases and 3 bases, with 7 bases remaining between them. Germline V gene lookup returns CDR1 SQVTM and CDR2 ANQGSEA. There are 12 residues in the CDR3. The chain's CDR3 is CSVGGSNQPQHF. CDR3 DNA: TGCAGCGTTGGAGGTTCCAATCAGCCCCAGCATTTT.

This clone was seen more than once but under ten times. CDR3 in DNA: TGTGCCAGCAGCTTCTTGGAAGCCCAGGAAGCTTTCTTT. Protein product: CASSFLEAQEAFF. The chain recombines TRBV7-8 with TRBJ1-1; D gene uncertain. Germline CDR1 is SGHVS and CDR2 is FQNEAQ. The V end was cut by 3 bases, the J end by 8 bases, with 13 bases between. CDR3 size: 13 residues.

V gene TRBV5-1 combines with J gene TRBJ2-1, with D perhaps TRBD2 (7 bases). Germline CDR1 reads SGHRS; CDR2 reads YFSETQ. The CDR3 sequence is 13 residues long. V shed 1 base and J shed 8 bases, with 10 bases lying between them. The CDR3 loop reads CASSLSGGYEQFF. DNA for the CDR3: TGCGCCAGCAGCTTGTCGGGGGGCTATGAGCAGTTCTTC.

This rearrangement joins TRBV27 to TRBJ1-1; no firm D call. Germline values: CDR1 MNHEY, CDR2 SMNVEV (reference sequence). V was pared by 3 bases and J by 2 bases, with 10 bases between. The CDR3 sequence is 14 residues long. This CDR3 is CASSFSTSNTEAFF. The CDR3 DNA reads TGTGCCAGCAGTTTCTCAACCTCCAACACTGAAGCTTTCTTT.

The rearrangement links TRBV4-1 to TRBJ2-7; D uncertain. The germline gives CDR1 MGHRA, CDR2 YSYEKL. V was pared by 1 base and J by 0 bases, with 7 bases between. This CDR3 has 14 amino acids. The DNA for the CDR3 is TGCGCCAGCAGCCAAGGTCTCCTCTCCTACGAGCAGTACTTC. This gives the protein CASSQGLLSYEQYF.

CDR3 nucleotide sequence: TGTGCCAGTAGTCCAACATCCTACAATGAGCAGTTCTTC. As protein: CASSPTSYNEQFF. The V and J genes are TRBV19 and TRBJ2-1; D gene ambiguous. CDR3 length equals 13 residues. V was pared by 5 bases and J by 1 base, with 6 bases between. Germline assignment: CDR1 LNHDA and CDR2 SQIVND (reference sequence). Supplemented by reference TRBV19 and TRBJ2-1, the full variable domain reads DGGITQSPKYLFRKEGQNVTLSCEQNLNHDAMYWYRQDPGQGLRLIYYSQIVNDFQKGDIAEGYSVSREKKESFPLTVTSAQKNPTAFYLCASSPTSYNEQFFGPGTRLTVL.

This sequence joins TRBV19 and TRBJ1-2, with 10 bases aligning to TRBD1. J was trimmed by 1 base and V by 5 bases; bases with no gene match: 10. This CDR3 has 17 residues. Germline CDR1 reads LNHDA; CDR2 reads SQIVND (reference sequence). CDR3 sequence: CASSEAGTGDLNYGYTF. CDR3 in DNA: TGTGCCAGTAGTGAAGCCGGGACAGGGGATCTTAACTATGGCTACACCTTC.

The rearrangement links TRBV6-5 to TRBJ1-1; D is uncertain. V lost 6 bases and J lost 4, with 18 bases in between. Germline assignment: CDR1 MNHEY and CDR2 SVGAGI. CDR3 size: 15 residues. CDR3 region: CASSKGRSFATEAFF. In DNA, the CDR3 is TGTGCCAGCAGCAAAGGACGGTCCTTCGCCACTGAAGCTTTCTTT.

This chain connects TRBV19 to TRBJ1-5, with TRBD1 matching 7 bases. CDR1 LNHDA and CDR2 SQIVND come from the germline V gene (reference sequence). This CDR3 has 14 amino acids. The V gene end was trimmed by 3 bases and the J gene end by 7 bases; junction bases not matched to a gene: 6. The CDR3 nucleotides read TGTGCCAGTAGTATCTCAGGGGGAGACCAGCCCCAGCATTTT. Protein: CASSISGGDQPQHF.

The DNA of the CDR3 is TGTGCCAGCCGCCGGGGCACCTCTGGAAACACCATATATTTT. Amino acids: CASRRGTSGNTIYF. The rearrangement joins TRBV19 to TRBJ1-3, with D perhaps TRBD1 (5 bases). CDR1 is LNHDA and CDR2 is SQIVND in the germline V gene (reference sequence). Trimming took off 9 bases at V and 0 bases at J, with 12 bases between the two ends. The CDR3 totals 14 residues.

The chain carries TRBV6-5 and TRBJ1-1; TRBD1 matches at 7 bases. The CDR3 consists of 13 residues. The V gene end was trimmed by 6 bases and the J gene end by 6 bases; junction bases not matched to a gene: 7. Germline loops: CDR1 MNHEY, CDR2 SVGAGI. CDR3 sequence reads: CASRVNRGAEAFF. CDR3 nucleotides: TGTGCCAGCAGGGTGAACAGGGGAGCTGAAGCTTTCTTT.

The chain uses TRBV21-1 and TRBJ2-1; whether TRBD1, the table's D call, matches the DNA was not checked. TRBV21-1 is classified as a pseudogene. CDR3 length: 11 residues. CDR3 protein: CASSKYPGLLF. CDR3 nucleotide sequence: TGTGCCAGCAGCAAATATCCAGGGTTACTCTTC.

This clone has a single count. V gene TRBV3-1 (or the pseudogene TRBV3-2) combines with J gene TRBJ1-6; 7 nucleotides line up with TRBD1. The V gene end was trimmed by 1 base and the J gene end by 7 bases; junction bases not matched to a gene: 7. Germline V CDR1 and CDR2: LGHDT, YNNKEL (reference sequence). CDR3 length equals 16 residues. CDR3 bases: TGTGCCAGCAGCCAAGGGAATCCAGGGGGAAATTCACCCCTCCACTTT. It is translated as CASSQGNPGGNSPLHF.

The chain uses TRBV3-1 (or the pseudogene TRBV3-2) and TRBJ1-4; 10 positions agree with TRBD1. CDR3 length: 15 residues. J lost 6 bases, V lost 6 bases, and 7 bases had no gene match. Germline values: CDR1 LGHDT, CDR2 YNNKEL (reference sequence). The CDR3: CASSQIGTGDEKLFF. CDR3 nucleotide sequence: TGTGCCAGCAGTCAGATCGGGACAGGGGATGAAAAACTGTTTTTT.

About this clone: This CDR3 is also generated by other DNA sequences in the sample. V usage is TRBV5-1 and J usage is TRBJ2-2; no reliable D call. Trimming left V 0 bases short and J 1 base short, with 4 bases between. CDR3 length equals 14 residues. Germline CDR1 is SGHRS and CDR2 is YFSETQ. The CDR3: CASSLAGNTGELFF. CDR3 sequence (DNA): TGCGCCAGCAGCTTGGCAGGGAACACCGGGGAGCTGTTTTTT.